The sequence of this T cell receptor beta chain was determined in a study of blood T cell repertoires in COVID-19. As for the study in general: The origin of the acute and convalescent COVID-19 samples was the United States, Italy and Spain.

Per the original data handling: Estimated nucleated cell counts came from reference gene primer amplification. The method was immunoSEQ multiplex PCR; TCRdb's version includes in-frame clones alone and lacks a portion of them. The DNA gave D and trimming, while V, J and clone size come from that table. The profile shows 270,000 or so clones, 85% of them singletons. CDR3 length: 14 residues. Trimming removed 6 bases from V and 8 bases from J, with 16 bases in between. Germline CDR1 is KGHSH and CDR2 is LQKENI. The source of this sequence is a woman aged 45-59 years who had been exposed to COVID-19. The sequenced material came from PBMCs or T cells enriched from blood (not recorded which). The V call is TRBV18, the J call TRBJ1-4; possible D gene TRBD1, 6 bases. The CDR3 DNA reads TGTGCCAGCTCCATCAGGGGTGACGGGGAAAAACTGTTTTTT. Translation: CASSIRGDGEKLFF.